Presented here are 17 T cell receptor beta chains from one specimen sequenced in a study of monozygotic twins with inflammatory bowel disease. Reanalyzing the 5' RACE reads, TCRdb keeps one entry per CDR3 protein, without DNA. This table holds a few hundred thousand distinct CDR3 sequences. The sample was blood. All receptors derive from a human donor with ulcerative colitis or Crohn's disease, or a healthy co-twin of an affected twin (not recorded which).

Here the CDR3 reads CASSEAGSQVGTQHF. The chain is built from TRBV5-6 and TRBJ2-5; with no DNA, the TCRdb D assignment of TRBD1 cannot be verified. Germline-derived CDR1 and CDR2 are SGHDT and YYEEEE. The CDR3 is 15 residues long. Full variable domain (missing parts from reference TRBV5-6 and TRBJ2-5): DAGVTQSPTHLIKTRGQQVTLRCSPKSGHDTVSWYQQALGQGPQFIFQYYEEEERQRGNFPDRFSGHQFPNYSSELNVNALLLGDSALYLCASSEAGSQVGTQHFGPGTRLLVL.

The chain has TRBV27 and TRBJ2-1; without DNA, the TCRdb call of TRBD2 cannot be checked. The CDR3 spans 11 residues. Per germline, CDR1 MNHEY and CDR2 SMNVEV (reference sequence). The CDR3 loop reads CASRTTFEQFF.

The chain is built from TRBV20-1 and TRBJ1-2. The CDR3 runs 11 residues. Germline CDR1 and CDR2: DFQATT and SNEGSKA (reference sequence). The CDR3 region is CSASGVDGYTF.

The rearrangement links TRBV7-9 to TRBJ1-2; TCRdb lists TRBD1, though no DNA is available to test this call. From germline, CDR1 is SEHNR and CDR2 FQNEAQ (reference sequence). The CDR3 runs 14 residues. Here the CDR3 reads CASSLVGGNYGYTF.

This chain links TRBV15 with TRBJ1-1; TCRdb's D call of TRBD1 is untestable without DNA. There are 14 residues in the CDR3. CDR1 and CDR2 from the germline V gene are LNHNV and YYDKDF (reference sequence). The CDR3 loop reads CATSRPLKQDEAFF.

The chain's CDR3 is CASSLKGGTGHNEQFF. The chain uses TRBV7-3 and TRBJ2-1; TCRdb outputs TRBD1, but without DNA this stays unchecked. Per the germline V gene, CDR1 is SGHTA and CDR2 is FQGTGA. This CDR3 has 16 amino acids. Variable domain in full (rest from reference TRBV7-3 and TRBJ2-1): GAGVSQTPSNKVTEKGKYVELRCDPISGHTALYWYRQSLGQGPEFLIYFQGTGAADDSGLPNDRFFAVRPEGSVSTLKIQRTERGDSAVYLCASSLKGGTGHNEQFFGPGTRLTVL.

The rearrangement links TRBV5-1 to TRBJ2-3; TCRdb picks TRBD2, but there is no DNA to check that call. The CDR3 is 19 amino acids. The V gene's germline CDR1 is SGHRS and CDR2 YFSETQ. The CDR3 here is CASSSETSGTSGSTDTQYF.

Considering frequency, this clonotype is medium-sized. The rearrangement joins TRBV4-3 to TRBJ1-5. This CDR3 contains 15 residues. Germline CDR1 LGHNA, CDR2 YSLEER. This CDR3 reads CASSQDRAEHQPQHF.

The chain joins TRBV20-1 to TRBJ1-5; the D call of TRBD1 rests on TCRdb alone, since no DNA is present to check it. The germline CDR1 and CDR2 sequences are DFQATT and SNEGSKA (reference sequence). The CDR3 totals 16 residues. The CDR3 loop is CSAREPSGTDYQPQHF.

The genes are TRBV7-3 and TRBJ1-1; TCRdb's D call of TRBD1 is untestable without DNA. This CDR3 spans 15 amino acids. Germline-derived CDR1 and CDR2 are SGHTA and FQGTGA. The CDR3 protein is CASSLMRAGDTEAFF.

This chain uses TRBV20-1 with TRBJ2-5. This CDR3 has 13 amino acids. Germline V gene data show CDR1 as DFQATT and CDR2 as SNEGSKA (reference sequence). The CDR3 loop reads CSARRGHQETQYF.

CDR3 in amino acids: CASSLEGQSLREQYF. The chain employs TRBV5-1 and TRBJ2-7; as DNA is missing, the TRBD1 call by TCRdb cannot be tested. The CDR3 is made up of 15 amino acids. Per the germline V gene, CDR1 is SGHRS and CDR2 is YFSETQ.

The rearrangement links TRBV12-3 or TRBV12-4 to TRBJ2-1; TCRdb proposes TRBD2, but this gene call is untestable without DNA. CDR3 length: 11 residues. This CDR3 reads CASSRTGEQFF.

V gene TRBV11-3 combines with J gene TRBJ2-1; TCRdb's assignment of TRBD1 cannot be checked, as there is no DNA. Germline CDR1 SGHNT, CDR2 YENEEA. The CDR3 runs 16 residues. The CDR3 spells CASSLEAKGAYNEQFF.

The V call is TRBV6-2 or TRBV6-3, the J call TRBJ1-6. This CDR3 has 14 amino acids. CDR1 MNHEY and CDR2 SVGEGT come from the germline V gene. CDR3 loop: CASSYTRLDSPLHF.

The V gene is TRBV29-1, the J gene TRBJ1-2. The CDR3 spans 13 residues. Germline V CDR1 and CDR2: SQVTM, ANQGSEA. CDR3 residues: CSVDSPSNYGYTF. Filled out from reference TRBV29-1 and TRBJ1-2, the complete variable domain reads SAVISQKPSRDICQRGTSLTIQCQVDSQVTMMFWYRQQPGQSLTLIATANQGSEATYESGFVIDKFPISRPNLTFSTLTVSNMSPEDSSIYLCSVDSPSNYGYTFGSGTRLTVV.

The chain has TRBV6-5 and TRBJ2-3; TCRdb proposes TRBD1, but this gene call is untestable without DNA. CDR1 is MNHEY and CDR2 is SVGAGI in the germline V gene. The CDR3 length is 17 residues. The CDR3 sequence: CASSYAGGGTSTDTQYF.